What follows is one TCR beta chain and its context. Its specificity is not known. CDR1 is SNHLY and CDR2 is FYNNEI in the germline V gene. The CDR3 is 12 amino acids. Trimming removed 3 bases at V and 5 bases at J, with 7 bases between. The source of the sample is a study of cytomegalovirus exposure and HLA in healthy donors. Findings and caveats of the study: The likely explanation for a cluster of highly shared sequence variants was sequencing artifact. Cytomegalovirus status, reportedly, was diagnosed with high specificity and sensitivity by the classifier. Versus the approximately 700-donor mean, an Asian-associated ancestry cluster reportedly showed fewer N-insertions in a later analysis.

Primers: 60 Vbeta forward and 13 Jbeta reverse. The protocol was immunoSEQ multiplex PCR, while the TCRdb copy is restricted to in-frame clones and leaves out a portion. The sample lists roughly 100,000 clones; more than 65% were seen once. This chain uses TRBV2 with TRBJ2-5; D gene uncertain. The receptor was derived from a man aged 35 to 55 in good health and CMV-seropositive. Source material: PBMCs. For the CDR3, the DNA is TGTGCCAGCAGTGAGGCCGGGGAGACCCAGTACTTC. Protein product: CASSEAGETQYF.